The table lists the clone carrying this TCR beta chain with a count of one. All of the donors resided in Nashville, Tennessee, and each was a Caucasian adult. Negatively enriched CD4+ T cells were divided by CD45RA into naive and memory. This entry belongs to a study of shared clonotypes between healthy human individuals. Study overall: CD4 naive and memory got three plates each, CD8 naive two, CD8 memory one.

This table comes from immunoSEQ multiplex PCR, and its TCRdb copy is limited to in-frame clones, with some not included. The top ten clones hold 0.1% to 0.15% of a sample with 2,100,000 or so clones, approximately 94% of them seen once. The V gene lost 5 bases and the J gene lost 0 bases, with 8 bases spanning the gap. Germline-derived CDR1 and CDR2 are LNHDA and SQIVND (reference sequence). CDR3 length equals 15 residues. This sequence originates from a man aged 18-30 years in good health. Sequenced material: naive CD4+ T cells sorted from blood. The subset here: CD45RA+ positively selected. The chain is built from TRBV19 and TRBJ2-6; D is undetermined. The CDR3 DNA follows: TGTGCCAGTAGTTACATCGACTCTGGGGCCAACGTCCTGACTTTC. Residues: CASSYIDSGANVLTF.